Presented here are 32 T cell receptor beta chains from one specimen sequenced in a study of CD4 T cells in relation to SARS-CoV-2 and coronaviruses. Sequencing was performed with immunoSEQ multiplex PCR; in TCRdb, only in-frame clones are kept and a portion is missing. The profile shows some 68,000 clones, roughly 93% of them singletons. Before the COVID-19 pandemic, during about 2011-2019, CD4+ T cells were taken from unexposed donors. Sequencing was carried out using naive CD4+ T cells from PBMCs. Documented subset: naive CD4+ T cells isolated by negative enrichment. The receptors originated from a human donor in good health.

The chain joins TRBV6-1 to TRBJ2-3, with no clear D. The CDR3 contains 16 residues. The germline V gene has CDR1 MNHNS and CDR2 SASEGT. Deletions cut 0 bases from V and 1 base from J, with 11 bases between. The CDR3 protein is CASSEAWAGRTDTQYF. The CDR3 nucleotides are TGTGCCAGCAGTGAAGCGTGGGCAGGTCGCACAGATACGCAGTATTTT.

This chain uses TRBV5-1 with TRBJ2-5, with no clear D. This CDR3 comprises 13 residues. V was pared by 4 bases and J by 3 bases, with 10 bases between. Looked up from germline, CDR1 is SGHRS and CDR2 is YFSETQ. The CDR3 sequence: CASSPPSKETQYF. The DNA of the CDR3 is TGCGCCAGCAGCCCCCCTTCAAAAGAGACCCAGTACTTC.

The V call is TRBV28, the J call TRBJ2-7; 10 positions agree with TRBD2. Germline trimming cut 4 bases from V and 7 bases from J; bases unmatched to any gene: 1. The CDR3 runs to 12 residues. Germline V gene data show CDR1 as MDHEN and CDR2 as SYDVKM. In DNA form, the CDR3 reads TGTGCCAGCAGTTCTAGCGGGGGAGAGCAGTACTTC. It yields the protein CASSSSGGEQYF.

There are a few counts of this clone. The chain joins TRBV2 to TRBJ1-6; 8 bases agree with TRBD1. CDR1 SNHLY and CDR2 FYNNEI come from the germline V gene. The CDR3 has 19 residues. J was trimmed by 1 base and V by 7 bases; bases with no gene match: 15. The CDR3 bases are TGTGCCAGCATCTGGGAACCCCCCAGGGGGCGTTCCTATAATTCACCCCTCCACTTT. Translated, it gives CASIWEPPRGRSYNSPLHF. Together with reference TRBV2 and TRBJ1-6, the CDR3 gives the full variable domain: EPEVTQTPSHQVTQMGQEVILRCVPISNHLYFYWYRQILGQKVEFLVSFYNNEISEKSEIFDDQFSVERPDGSNFTLKIRSTKLEDSAMYFCASIWEPPRGRSYNSPLHFGNGTRLTVT.

The chain recombines TRBV6-1 with TRBJ2-1; D possibly corresponds to TRBD1 (6 bases). The CDR3 has 15 residues. Germline V gene lookup returns CDR1 MNHNS and CDR2 SASEGT. V was shortened by 2 bases and J by 5 bases, with 13 bases between the two germline ends. DNA of the CDR3: TGTGCCAGCAGTGAAACTGGGACATTGAACAATGAGCAGTTCTTC. Translated: CASSETGTLNNEQFF.

The rearrangement links TRBV19 to TRBJ2-3; 9 bases are shared with TRBD2. This CDR3 spans 19 amino acids. Trimming took 7 bases from V and 2 from J; bases not matched to a gene: 19. Germline assignment: CDR1 LNHDA and CDR2 SQIVND (reference sequence). The CDR3 DNA reads TGTGCCAGTACTACCCCCAACCTGGCGAGCGGGGGGTCCACAGATACGCAGTATTTT. Amino acid sequence: CASTTPNLASGGSTDTQYF.

This chain connects TRBV30 to TRBJ2-3; D is possibly TRBD2 (6 bases). This CDR3 spans 16 amino acids. Germline CDR1 and CDR2: GTSNPN and SVGIG (reference sequence). Trimming took 0 bases from V and 0 from J, leaving 13 bases between them. CDR3 sequence: CAWSVRGGTSTDTQYF. The CDR3 nucleotides are TGTGCCTGGAGTGTACGGGGAGGAACGAGCACAGATACGCAGTATTTT.

The genes are TRBV3-1 (or the pseudogene TRBV3-2) and TRBJ1-5; the D is unclear. Germline-derived CDR1 and CDR2 are LGHDT and YNNKEL (reference sequence). Trimming stripped 4 bases from V and 1 base from J, with 8 bases between. The CDR3 length is 14 residues. The CDR3 region is CASSPVSSNQPQHF. The CDR3 DNA is TGTGCCAGCAGCCCCGTTTCAAGCAATCAGCCCCAGCATTTT.

The rearrangement joins TRBV9 to TRBJ1-3; TRBD1 matches 11 bases. CDR3 length: 16 residues. J was trimmed by 4 bases and V by 3 bases; bases with no gene match: 6. CDR1 is SGDLS and CDR2 is YYNGEE in the germline V gene. The CDR3 here is CASSAWTGGSGNTIYF. In DNA form, the CDR3 reads TGTGCCAGCAGCGCCTGGACAGGGGGCTCAGGAAACACCATATATTTT.

This clone was observed once. The CDR3 sequence is CASSPWTGSGTGELFF. CDR3 DNA: TGCGCCAGCAGCCCATGGACAGGGTCGGGGACCGGGGAGCTGTTTTTT. The V call is TRBV5-1, the J call TRBJ2-2, with 8 bases lining up with TRBD1. Germline V lookup: CDR1 SGHRS, CDR2 YFSETQ. The V segment lost 4 bases and the J segment 5 bases; nucleotides outside the gene matches: 10. The CDR3 covers 16 residues. The variable domain in full, completed from reference TRBV5-1 and TRBJ2-2, reads KAGVTQTPRYLIKTRGQQVTLSCSPISGHRSVSWYQQTPGQGLQFLFEYFSETQRNKGNFPGRFSGRQFSNSRSEMNVSTLELGDSALYLCASSPWTGSGTGELFFGEGSRLTVL.

The J gene is TRBJ1-2, the V gene TRBV3-1 (or the pseudogene TRBV3-2); D ambiguous. Trimming left V 1 base short and J 8 bases short, with 8 bases between. The germline V gene has CDR1 LGHDT and CDR2 YNNKEL (reference sequence). The CDR3 runs to 12 residues. Written as DNA, the CDR3 is TGTGCCAGCAGCCAAGCTTCGGTCGGCTACACCTTC. Translated, it gives CASSQASVGYTF.

The sample holds one count of this clone. The chain carries TRBV5-1 and TRBJ1-2; TRBD1 matches at 10 bases. After removal of 1 base from V and 4 bases from J, the junction contained 4 bases not matched to a gene. The V gene's germline CDR1 is SGHRS and CDR2 YFSETQ. The CDR3 loop spans 15 amino acids. The CDR3 region is CASSLRQGAFYGYTF. The CDR3 bases are TGCGCCAGCAGCTTGAGACAGGGGGCTTTCTATGGCTACACCTTC.

The genes are TRBV7-2 and TRBJ1-6, with D uncertain. V gave up 4 bases and J gave up 4 bases, with 17 bases separating them. This CDR3 has 17 residues. The germline V gene encodes CDR1 SGHTA and CDR2 FQGNSA. CDR3 loop: CASSSRLIGPYNSPLHF. The CDR3 region has the DNA TGTGCCAGCAGCTCCAGACTGATCGGACCTTATAATTCACCCCTCCACTTT. Using reference TRBV7-2 and TRBJ1-6 for the parts outside the CDR3, the full variable domain is GAGVSQSPSNKVTEKGKDVELRCDPISGHTALYWYRQSLGQGLEFLIYFQGNSAPDKSGLPSDRFSAERTGGSVSTLTIQRTQQEDSAVYLCASSSRLIGPYNSPLHFGNGTRLTVT.

As DNA, the CDR3 is TGTGCCACCAGTGACCCGCAGACATACTATGGCTACACCTTC. It encodes CATSDPQTYYGYTF. The rearrangement uses TRBV24-1 and TRBJ1-2; D is uncertain. V was clipped by 4 bases and J by 3 bases, with 11 bases between them. The CDR3 sequence is 14 residues long. The V gene's germline CDR1 is KGHDR and CDR2 SFDVKD.

This chain joins TRBV7-3 and TRBJ1-5, with D perhaps TRBD1 (5 bases). This CDR3 is built from 15 residues. Germline CDR1 is SGHTA and CDR2 is FQGTGA. Trimming pared 1 base from V and 7 bases from J, leaving 14 bases between. CDR3 amino acids: CASSLRGRGQQPQHF. CDR3 nucleotides: TGTGCCAGCAGCTTAAGAGGTAGGGGCCAACAGCCCCAGCATTTT.

This clone has just a few counts. The chain combines TRBV28 with TRBJ1-2; D uncertain. Germline V gene sequence: CDR1 MDHEN, CDR2 SYDVKM. Trimming pared 6 bases from V and 7 bases from J, leaving 21 bases between. This CDR3 spans 15 amino acids. Here the CDR3 DNA reads TGTGCCAGCAGCCTTGGGCGAGCGGGGATTTCTGGCTACACCTTC. Translated, it gives CASSLGRAGISGYTF.

This sequence joins TRBV5-8 and TRBJ2-2, with D uncertain. Germline CDR1 SGHTS, CDR2 YDEGEE. The CDR3 loop spans 12 amino acids. Trimming left V 0 bases short and J 5 bases short, with 2 bases between. In DNA form, the CDR3 reads TGTGCCAGCAGCTTGGATACCGGGGAGCTGTTTTTT. Encoded protein: CASSLDTGELFF.

As concerns this clone: The same CDR3 also results from other DNA sequences found in this sample. This chain uses TRBV7-3 with TRBJ2-3; D may be TRBD2 (5 bases). CDR1 is SGHTA and CDR2 is FQGTGA in the germline V gene. The CDR3 spans 14 residues. V shed 6 bases and J shed 0 bases, with 10 bases lying between them. The CDR3 DNA reads as TGTGCCAGCAGGTCAGGCGGGAGCACAGATACGCAGTATTTT. The encoded protein is CASRSGGSTDTQYF.

The V call is TRBV2, the J call TRBJ2-7, with D perhaps TRBD2 (6 bases). Germline CDR1 is SNHLY and CDR2 is FYNNEI. Trimming removed 2 bases at V and 0 bases at J, with 14 bases between. CDR3 length equals 16 residues. For the CDR3, the DNA is TGTGCCAGCAGTGAATGGTCCCGGAGGGTCTCCTACGAGCAGTACTTC. This codes for CASSEWSRRVSYEQYF.

The chain uses TRBV19 and TRBJ1-2; unclear D gene. V gave up 8 bases and J gave up 5 bases, with 12 bases separating them. Per germline, CDR1 LNHDA and CDR2 SQIVND (reference sequence). The CDR3 runs 12 residues. The chain's CDR3 is CASARTGYGYTF. Written as DNA, the CDR3 is TGTGCCAGTGCAAGGACGGGATATGGCTACACCTTC.

The chain carries TRBV7-6 and TRBJ2-2, with D perhaps TRBD1 (5 bases). There are 15 residues in the CDR3. Germline V gene lookup returns CDR1 SGHVS and CDR2 FNYEAQ. V was shortened by 4 bases and J by 3 bases, with 12 bases between the two germline ends. CDR3 in amino acids: CASSSSTAYTGELFF. In DNA, the CDR3 is TGTGCCAGCAGCTCCTCGACAGCCTACACCGGGGAGCTGTTTTTT.

The chain couples TRBV2 to TRBJ2-7, with no clear D. CDR3 size: 12 residues. Trimming took off 6 bases at V and 2 bases at J, with 8 bases between the two ends. The germline V gene has CDR1 SNHLY and CDR2 FYNNEI. The CDR3 bases are TGTGCCAGCAGGTCGGATACCTACGAGCAGTACTTC. Amino acid sequence: CASRSDTYEQYF.

This chain links TRBV3-1 (or the pseudogene TRBV3-2) with TRBJ2-3; either TRBD1 or TRBD2 may supply D (5 bases each). CDR1 and CDR2 from the germline V gene are LGHDT and YNNKEL (reference sequence). Deletions cut 0 bases from V and 2 bases from J, with 12 bases between. The CDR3 loop spans 16 amino acids. The DNA of the CDR3 is TGTGCCAGCAGCCAAGACGGGACGCGCAACACAGATACGCAGTATTTT. Its translation is CASSQDGTRNTDTQYF.

The V call is TRBV6-5, the J call TRBJ2-7; 9 nucleotides agree with TRBD1. CDR3 length equals 15 residues. V was pared by 6 bases and J by 5 bases, with 11 bases of the junction left unmatched. The V gene's germline CDR1 is MNHEY and CDR2 SVGAGI. The CDR3, as DNA: TGTGCCAGCAGAGTACCGGGACAGGGCTTTAACGAGCAGTACTTC. This translates into CASRVPGQGFNEQYF.

This clone was counted between two and nine times. This chain uses TRBV12-1 with TRBJ2-2. TRBV12-1 is a recognized pseudogene. The CDR3 has 15 amino acids. The CDR3 here is CAGGSEGIGTGELFF. As DNA, the CDR3 is TGTGCCGGGGGAAGTGAGGGGATAGGAACCGGGGAGCTGTTTTTT.

V is TRBV5-6 and J is TRBJ2-7; the D gene is possibly TRBD1 (5 bases). Looked up from germline, CDR1 is SGHDT and CDR2 is YYEEEE. This CDR3 comprises 13 residues. Trimming removed 0 bases at V and 2 bases at J, with 6 bases between. The CDR3 is CASSLAGPYEQYF. CDR3 DNA sequence: TGTGCCAGCAGCTTGGCAGGGCCCTACGAGCAGTACTTC.

This chain uses TRBV28 with TRBJ2-7; D perhaps matches TRBD1 (6 bases). V was shortened by 3 bases and J by 6 bases, with 18 bases between the two germline ends. This CDR3 contains 15 residues. The V gene's germline CDR1 is MDHEN and CDR2 SYDVKM. The CDR3, as DNA: TGTGCCAGCAGTTTGTTGCCGACAGGATCAGGCGAGCAGTACTTC. Translation gives CASSLLPTGSGEQYF.

V and J are TRBV5-1 and TRBJ2-1; D may be TRBD1 (6 bases). Trimming cost V 0 bases and J 1 base, with 20 bases left between them. Germline lookup yields CDR1 SGHRS and CDR2 YFSETQ. The CDR3 consists of 19 residues. The CDR3 here is CASSLGAGVELDSYNEQFF. DNA of the CDR3: TGCGCCAGCAGCTTGGGGGCAGGGGTCGAGCTAGATTCCTACAATGAGCAGTTCTTC.

The V call is TRBV10-3, the J call TRBJ1-4; TRBD1 aligns across 10 bases. The CDR3 spans 14 residues. After removal of 4 bases from V and 5 bases from J, the junction contained 1 base not matched to a gene. Germline V gives CDR1 ENHRY, CDR2 SYGVKD. CDR3: CAISVDRGNEKLFF. As DNA, the CDR3 is TGTGCCATCAGTGTGGACAGGGGGAATGAAAAACTGTTTTTT.

Regarding this clone: The same CDR3 can be traced to other DNA sequences in this sample. The V gene is TRBV5-1, the J gene TRBJ2-5; D not resolved. The CDR3 consists of 13 residues. The V gene's germline CDR1 is SGHRS and CDR2 YFSETQ. V dropped 2 bases and J dropped 2 bases, with 7 bases sitting between them. CDR3 sequence: CASSLSSQETQYF. The CDR3 nucleotides are TGCGCCAGCAGCTTATCTAGTCAAGAGACCCAGTACTTC.

This chain connects TRBV14 to TRBJ1-5; D not resolved. Germline V lookup: CDR1 SGHDN, CDR2 FVKESK. With 4 bases removed from V and 7 bases from J, the gap between germline ends came to 11 bases. This CDR3 comprises 13 residues. The CDR3 nucleotides read TGTGCCAGCAGCCTTGGTCCGGGGCAGCCCCAGCATTTT. It encodes CASSLGPGQPQHF.

V gene TRBV18 combines with J gene TRBJ2-7; D call uncertain. This CDR3 is 12 amino acids long. V shed 3 bases and J shed 6 bases, with 9 bases lying between them. The germline CDR1 and CDR2 sequences are KGHSH and LQKENI. This CDR3 is CASSPYGPEQYF. DNA for the CDR3: TGTGCCAGCTCACCTTATGGACCCGAGCAGTACTTC.